The entry below gives a single T cell receptor (beta chain) sequence along with its context. Its antigen is not identified. The data were taken from a study of T cells in localized non-small cell lung cancer. The method was immunoSEQ multiplex PCR; TCRdb's version includes in-frame clones alone and lacks a portion of them. This sample has tens of thousands of clones, with 85% to 90% found just once. The germline V gene has CDR1 SGDLS and CDR2 YYNGEE. The CDR3 consists of 13 residues. Trimming left V 0 bases short and J 8 bases short, with 9 bases between. Findings of the study overall: Sequencing was restricted to one tumor region; therefore, heterogeneity remains possible.

The TCR was taken from a man aged 18-55 years with stage I lung adenocarcinoma. V gene TRBV9 combines with J gene TRBJ2-1; no clear D gene. Sample: peripheral blood, taken before any cancer treatment. This CDR3 reads CASSVALPDEQFF. CDR3 coding DNA: TGTGCCAGCAGCGTAGCGTTGCCCGATGAGCAGTTCTTC.